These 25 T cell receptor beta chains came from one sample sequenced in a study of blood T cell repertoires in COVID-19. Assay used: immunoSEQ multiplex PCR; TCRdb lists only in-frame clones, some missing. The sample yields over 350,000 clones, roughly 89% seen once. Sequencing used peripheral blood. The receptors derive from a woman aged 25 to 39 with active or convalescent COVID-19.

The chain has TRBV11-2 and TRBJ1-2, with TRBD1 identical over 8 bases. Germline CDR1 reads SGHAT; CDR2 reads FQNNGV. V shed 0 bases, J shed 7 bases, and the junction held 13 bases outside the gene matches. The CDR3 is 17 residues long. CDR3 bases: TGTGCCAGCAGCTTAGATCGCCTGTACACAGGGGGATCTGGCTACACCTTC. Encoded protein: CASSLDRLYTGGSGYTF.

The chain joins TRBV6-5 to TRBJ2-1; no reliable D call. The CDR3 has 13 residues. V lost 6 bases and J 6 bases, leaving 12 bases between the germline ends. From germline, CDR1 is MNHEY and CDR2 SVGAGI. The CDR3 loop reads CASSLQKSNEQFF. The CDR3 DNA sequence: TGTGCCAGCAGCCTACAGAAGTCCAATGAGCAGTTCTTC.

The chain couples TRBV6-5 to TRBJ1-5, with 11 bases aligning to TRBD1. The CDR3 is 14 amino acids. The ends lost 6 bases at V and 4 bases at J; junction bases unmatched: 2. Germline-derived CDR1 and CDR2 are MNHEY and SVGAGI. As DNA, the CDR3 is TGTGCCAGCAGAGGACAGGGGGCAAATCAGCCCCAGCATTTT. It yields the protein CASRGQGANQPQHF.

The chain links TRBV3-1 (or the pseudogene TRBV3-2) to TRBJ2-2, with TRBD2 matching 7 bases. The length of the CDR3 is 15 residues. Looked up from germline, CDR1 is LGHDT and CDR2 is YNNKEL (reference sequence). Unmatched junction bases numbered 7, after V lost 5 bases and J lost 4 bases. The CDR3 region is CASSDGGYVTGELFF. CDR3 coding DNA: TGTGCCAGCAGCGACGGGGGGTATGTCACCGGGGAGCTGTTTTTT.

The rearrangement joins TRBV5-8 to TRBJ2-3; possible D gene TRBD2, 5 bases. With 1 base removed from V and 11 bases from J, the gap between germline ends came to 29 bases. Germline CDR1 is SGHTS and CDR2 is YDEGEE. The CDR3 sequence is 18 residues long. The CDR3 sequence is CASSLSAPRSRAQIGQYF. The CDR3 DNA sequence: TGTGCCAGCAGCTTGTCGGCCCCCAGGTCGAGGGCACAGATTGGGCAGTATTTT.

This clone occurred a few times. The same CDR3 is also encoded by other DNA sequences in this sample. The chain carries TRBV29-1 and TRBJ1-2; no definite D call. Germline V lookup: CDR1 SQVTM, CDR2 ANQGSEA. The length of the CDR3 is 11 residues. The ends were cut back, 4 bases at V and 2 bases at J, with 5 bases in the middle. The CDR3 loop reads CSVGSNYGYTF. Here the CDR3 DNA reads TGCAGCGTTGGTTCGAACTATGGCTACACCTTC.

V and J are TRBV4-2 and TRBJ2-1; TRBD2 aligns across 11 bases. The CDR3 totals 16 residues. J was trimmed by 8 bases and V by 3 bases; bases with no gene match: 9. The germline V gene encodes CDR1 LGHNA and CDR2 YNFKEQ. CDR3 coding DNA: TGTGCCAGCAGCCACATAATAGCGGGAGGGGGGGATGAGCAGTTCTTC. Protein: CASSHIIAGGGDEQFF.

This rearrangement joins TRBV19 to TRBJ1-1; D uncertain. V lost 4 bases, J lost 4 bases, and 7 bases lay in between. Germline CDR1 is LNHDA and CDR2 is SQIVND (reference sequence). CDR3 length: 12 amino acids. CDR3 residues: CASSTGFTEAFF. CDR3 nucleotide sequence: TGTGCCAGTAGTACCGGGTTCACTGAAGCTTTCTTT.

The CDR3 sequence: CASSLDRNQDTQYF. Written as DNA, the CDR3 is TGCGCCAGCAGCTTAGACAGGAACCAAGATACGCAGTATTTT. The chain links TRBV5-1 to TRBJ2-3; the D gene is possibly TRBD1 (6 bases). This CDR3 comprises 14 residues. V was trimmed by 2 bases and J by 5 bases, leaving 12 bases between them. The germline CDR1 and CDR2 sequences are SGHRS and YFSETQ.

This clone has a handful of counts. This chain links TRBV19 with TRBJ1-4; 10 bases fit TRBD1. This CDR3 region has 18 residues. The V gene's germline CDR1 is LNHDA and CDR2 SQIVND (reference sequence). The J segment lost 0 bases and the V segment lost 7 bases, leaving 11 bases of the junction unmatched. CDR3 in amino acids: CASNTGTGVAATNEKLFF. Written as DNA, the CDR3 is TGTGCCAGTAATACCGGGACAGGGGTCGCAGCAACTAATGAAAAACTGTTTTTT. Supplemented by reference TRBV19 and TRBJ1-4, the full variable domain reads DGGITQSPKYLFRKEGQNVTLSCEQNLNHDAMYWYRQDPGQGLRLIYYSQIVNDFQKGDIAEGYSVSREKKESFPLTVTSAQKNPTAFYLCASNTGTGVAATNEKLFFGSGTQLSVL.

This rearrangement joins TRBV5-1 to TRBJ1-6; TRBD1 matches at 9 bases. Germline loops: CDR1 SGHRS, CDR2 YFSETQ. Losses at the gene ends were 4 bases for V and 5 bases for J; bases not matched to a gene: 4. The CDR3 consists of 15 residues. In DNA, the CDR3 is TGCGCCAGCAGCCACAGACAGGGGGATAATTCACCCCTCCACTTT. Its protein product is CASSHRQGDNSPLHF.

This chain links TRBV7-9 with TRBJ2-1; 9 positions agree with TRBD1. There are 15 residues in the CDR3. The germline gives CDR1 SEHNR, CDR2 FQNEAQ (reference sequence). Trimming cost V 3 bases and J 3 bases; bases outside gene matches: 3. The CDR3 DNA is TGTGCCAGCAGCTTCCGGGACAGGGTCTACAATGAGCAGTTCTTC. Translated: CASSFRDRVYNEQFF.

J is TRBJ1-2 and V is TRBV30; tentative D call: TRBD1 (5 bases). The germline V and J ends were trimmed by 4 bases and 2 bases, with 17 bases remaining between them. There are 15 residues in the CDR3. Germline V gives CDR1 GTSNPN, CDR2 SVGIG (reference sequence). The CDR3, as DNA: TGTGCCTGGACACCCCGGGACGGGAGAAACTATGGCTACACCTTC. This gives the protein CAWTPRDGRNYGYTF. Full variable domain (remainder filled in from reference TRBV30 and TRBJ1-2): SQTIHQWPATLVQPVGSPLSLECTVEGTSNPNLYWYRQAAGRGLQLLFYSVGIGQISSEVPQNLSASRPQDRQFILSSKKLLLSDSGFYLCAWTPRDGRNYGYTFGSGTRLTVV.

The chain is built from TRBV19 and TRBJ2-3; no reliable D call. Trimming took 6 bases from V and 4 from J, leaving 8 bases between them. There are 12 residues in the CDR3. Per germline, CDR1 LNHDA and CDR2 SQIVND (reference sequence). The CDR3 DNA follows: TGTGCCAGTAGCGCTGGCTCAGATACGCAGTATTTT. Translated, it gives CASSAGSDTQYF.

The CDR3 DNA sequence: TGTGCCAGCAGTGCGACTAGCGACCCTAGAGAGCAGTTCTTC. Its translation is CASSATSDPREQFF. This chain links TRBV7-2 with TRBJ2-1; TRBD2 matches 8 bases. CDR1 is SGHTA and CDR2 is FQGNSA in the germline V gene. J lost 10 bases, V lost 6 bases, and 11 bases had no gene match. The CDR3 is made up of 14 amino acids.

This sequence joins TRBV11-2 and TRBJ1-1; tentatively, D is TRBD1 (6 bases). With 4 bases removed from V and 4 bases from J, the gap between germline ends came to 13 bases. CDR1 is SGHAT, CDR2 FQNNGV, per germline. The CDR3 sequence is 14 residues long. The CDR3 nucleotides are TGTGCCAGCAGCTGGGGGGGCAGGGTCACTGAAGCTTTCTTT. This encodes CASSWGGRVTEAFF.

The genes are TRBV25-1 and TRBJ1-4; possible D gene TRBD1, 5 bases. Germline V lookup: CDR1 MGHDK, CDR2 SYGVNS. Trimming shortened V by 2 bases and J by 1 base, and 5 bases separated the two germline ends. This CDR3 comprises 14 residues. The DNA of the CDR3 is TGTGCCAGCAGTGAAAGGGGAACTAATGAAAAACTGTTTTTT. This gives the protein CASSERGTNEKLFF.

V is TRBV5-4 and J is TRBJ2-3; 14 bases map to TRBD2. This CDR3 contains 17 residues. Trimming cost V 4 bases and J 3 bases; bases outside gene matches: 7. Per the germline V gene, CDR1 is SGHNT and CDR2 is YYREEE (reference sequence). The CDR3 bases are TGTGCCAGCAGCCACGGGACTAGCGGGAGCATGACAGATACGCAGTATTTT. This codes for CASSHGTSGSMTDTQYF.

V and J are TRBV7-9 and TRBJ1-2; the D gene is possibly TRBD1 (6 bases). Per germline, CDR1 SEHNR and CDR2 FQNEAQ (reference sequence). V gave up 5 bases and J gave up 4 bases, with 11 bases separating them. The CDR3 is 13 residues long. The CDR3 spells CASSRQEVYGYTF. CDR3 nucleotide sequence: TGTGCCAGCAGCAGACAGGAGGTCTATGGCTACACCTTC.

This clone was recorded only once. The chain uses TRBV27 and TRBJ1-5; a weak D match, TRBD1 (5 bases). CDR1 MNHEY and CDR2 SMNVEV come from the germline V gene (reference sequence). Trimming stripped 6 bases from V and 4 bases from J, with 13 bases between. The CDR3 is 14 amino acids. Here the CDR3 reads CASSPQGGNQPQHF. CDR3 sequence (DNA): TGTGCCAGCAGCCCTCAGGGAGGGAATCAGCCCCAGCATTTT.

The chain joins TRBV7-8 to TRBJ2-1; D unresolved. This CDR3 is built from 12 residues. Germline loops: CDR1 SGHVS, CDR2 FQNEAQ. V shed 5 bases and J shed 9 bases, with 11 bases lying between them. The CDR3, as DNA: TGTGCCAGCAGCGAAGAATCGGGTGAGCAGTTCTTC. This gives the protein CASSEESGEQFF.

CDR3 nucleotide sequence: TGCGCCAGCAGCTTGGCACCGGGACTAGCGGGAGGATTCACTAGCACAGATACGCAGTATTTT. Amino acids: CASSLAPGLAGGFTSTDTQYF. The chain links TRBV5-1 to TRBJ2-3; 15 bases fit TRBD2. Germline V gene data show CDR1 as SGHRS and CDR2 as YFSETQ. This CDR3 spans 21 amino acids. Germline trimming cut 0 bases from V and 0 bases from J; bases unmatched to any gene: 11.

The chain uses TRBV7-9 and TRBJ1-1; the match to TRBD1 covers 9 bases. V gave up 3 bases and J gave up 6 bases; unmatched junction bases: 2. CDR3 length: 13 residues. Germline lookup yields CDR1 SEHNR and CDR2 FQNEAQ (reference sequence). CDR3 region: CASSFDRGAEAFF. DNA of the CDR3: TGTGCCAGCAGCTTCGACAGGGGGGCTGAAGCTTTCTTT.

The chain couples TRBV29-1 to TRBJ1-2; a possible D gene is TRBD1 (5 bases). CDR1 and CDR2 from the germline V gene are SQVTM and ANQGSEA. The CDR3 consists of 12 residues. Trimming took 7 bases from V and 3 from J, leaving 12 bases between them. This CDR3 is CSGFRVDYGYTF. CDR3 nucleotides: TGCAGCGGTTTCAGGGTGGACTATGGCTACACCTTC.

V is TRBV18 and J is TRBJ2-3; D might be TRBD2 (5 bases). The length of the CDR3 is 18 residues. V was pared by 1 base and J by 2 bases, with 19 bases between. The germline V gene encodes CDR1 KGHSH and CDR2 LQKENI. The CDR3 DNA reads TGTGCCAGCTCACCACGGGATTCCCGGACTTTAAACACAGATACGCAGTATTTT. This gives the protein CASSPRDSRTLNTDTQYF. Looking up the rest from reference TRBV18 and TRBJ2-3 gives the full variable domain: NAGVMQNPRHLVRRRGQEARLRCSPMKGHSHVYWYRQLPEEGLKFMVYLQKENIIDESGMPKERFSAEFPKEGPSILRIQQVVRGDSAAYFCASSPRDSRTLNTDTQYFGPGTRLTVL.